This record looks at one T cell receptor beta chain sequence and its context. Its antigen remains undetermined. Nothing much larger sits one base from this clone, and base qualities are not available. Libraries were prepared through the immunoSEQ multiplex PCR assay. In most patients, genomic DNA was isolated using the Qiagen DNeasy Blood and Tissue Kit and sent frozen to Adaptive Biotechnologies for TCR sequencing. For most patients, genomic DNA was subjected to high-throughput TCR-beta CDR3 sequencing by Adaptive Biotechnologies. As for the original processing: TCR sequencing data were retrieved from Adaptive's ImmunoSEQ software for 15 to 20 patients, whereas a few other patients were processed with MiXCR and VDJtools. CD4 versus CD8 sorting errors were corrected by removing sequences found in both subsets at a frequency ratio below 5:1. CDR3 nucleotide sequences shared between donor and recipient were removed because their origin could not be assigned. At least 2-fold expansion over unstimulated cells and a minimum CFSE-low frequency of 0.002% (template counts) or 0.001% (read counts) were required for clones to be classified as alloreactive. Clones detected in sequenced pre-transplant spleen, lymph node, or MLR CFSE-low populations of the donor or recipient were defined as mappable. The cumulative frequency of alloreactive clones was calculated as a percentage of all sequences, weighted by copy number. Entries here come from immuneACCESS through TCRdb and include only in-frame sequences with V and J called. Some clones fail to appear in such tables; in the studies checked, an unresolved V gene covers under half of the shortfall, and the cause of the remainder is unknown. Clonal size and the V and J genes are those of that table, whereas D and trimming came from the DNA. Recorded for this sample are under 95,000 clones; 80% to 90% of them occurred a single time. The top ten constitute about 2.7% of the sample.

The sample is drawn from a study of graft-versus-host responses after intestinal transplantation (dated by TCRdb to the early 2020s). For the study in its entirety: The transplants that recipients received were multivisceral, liver-intestinal, or isolated intestinal. The cohort enrolled roughly 25 intestinal transplant recipients including one retransplant, and 3 patients lacking pretransplant specimens were excluded. Donor T cell macrochimerism was defined as a peak of at least 4% donor T cells among recipient peripheral blood mononuclear cells. Rather than being sequenced by the commercial service, samples from a few later patients were sequenced in-house on an Illumina MiSeq and processed with MiXCR. Alloreactive clones were identified by sequencing pre-transplant mixed lymphocyte reaction products and comparing these products with unstimulated pre-transplant donor and recipient T cells. Anti-thymocyte globulin induction was given to all recipients, followed by maintenance tacrolimus and steroids for about 3 years. Bulk TCR-beta CDR3 sequencing was used to track graft-versus-host and host-versus-graft alloreactive T cell clones in the graft, circulation and bone marrow after intestinal transplantation. The investigation overall reported the following: GvH clones were found in recipient bone marrow, and some of the GvH clones appeared earlier in ileal mucosa or blood, which is consistent with an intestinal mucosal origin. The relatively low number and heterogeneity of intestinal transplant patients limited the conclusions. In the allografts of patients with donor T cell macrochimerism, GvH to HvG T cell clonal ratios were high. Peak levels of circulating GvH clones were associated with declines in HvG clones early after transplant.

The meaning of the sample's time point label: cells obtained before transplantation from donor or recipient. CD3+CD4+ and CD3+CD8+ populations were FACS-sorted from unstimulated pre-transplant donor and recipient cells taken from spleen or lymph nodes. V lost 5 bases and J lost 7 bases; the stretch between them is 24 bases long. In the germline V gene, CDR1 corresponds to SGHVS and CDR2 to FQNEAQ. The CDR3 goes from the cysteine to the phenylalanine over 17 residues. This entry keeps only the CDR3 DNA: 51 bases, framed from base 1. The origin of this receptor is a human donor who received an intestinal transplant. The source material was unstimulated CD8+ T cells sorted from spleen or lymph node cells, sampled before intestinal transplant. The V and J genes are TRBV7-8 and TRBJ1-5, with TRBD1 as a weak D call on 6 bases. The CDR3 here reads CASSLTALQGLDQPQHF. The DNA sequence is given as TGTGCCAGCAGCCTAACCGCTTTACAGGGTCTGGACCAGCCCCAGCATTTT.